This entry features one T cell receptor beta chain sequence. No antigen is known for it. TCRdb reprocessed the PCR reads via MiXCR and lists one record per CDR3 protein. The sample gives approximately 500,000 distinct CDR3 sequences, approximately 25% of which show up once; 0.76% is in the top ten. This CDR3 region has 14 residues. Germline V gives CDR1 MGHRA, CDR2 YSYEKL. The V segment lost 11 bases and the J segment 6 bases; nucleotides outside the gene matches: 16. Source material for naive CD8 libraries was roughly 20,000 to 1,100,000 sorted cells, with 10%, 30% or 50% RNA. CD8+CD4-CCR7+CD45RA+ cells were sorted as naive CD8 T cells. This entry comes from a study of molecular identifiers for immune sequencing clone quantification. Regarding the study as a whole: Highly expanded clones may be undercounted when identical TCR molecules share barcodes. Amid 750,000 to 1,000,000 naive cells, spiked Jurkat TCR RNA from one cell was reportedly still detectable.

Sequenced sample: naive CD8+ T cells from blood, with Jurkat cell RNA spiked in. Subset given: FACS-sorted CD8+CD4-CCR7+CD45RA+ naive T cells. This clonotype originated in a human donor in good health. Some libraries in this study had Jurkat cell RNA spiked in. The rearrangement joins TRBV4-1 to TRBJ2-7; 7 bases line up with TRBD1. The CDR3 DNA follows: TGCGCCCGCCGCCACTCGCCAGGGGGTTCCGAGCAGTACTTC. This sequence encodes CARRHSPGGSEQYF.